This T cell receptor (beta chain) was captured in a study of shared clonotypes between healthy human individuals. Findings and caveats of the study: Rarefaction curves obtained for sorted subsets showed sequencing incomplete despite large depth.

The protocol was immunoSEQ multiplex PCR, while the TCRdb copy is restricted to in-frame clones and leaves out a portion. The sample has roughly 2 million clones, roughly 95% seen once; the top ten hold around 0.13%. Comments on this clone: The antigen remains unidentified.

The sample was naive CD4+ T cells sorted from blood. This sample's subset: CD45RA+ positively selected. The origin of this receptor is a man between 18 and 35 years old in good health.

Here the CDR3 DNA reads TGCAGCGTTGTCCGAGGGGCACAAGAGACCCAGTACTTC. It translates to CSVVRGAQETQYF. The chain links TRBV29-1 to TRBJ2-5; either TRBD1 or TRBD2 may fit D (5 bases each). V was clipped by 4 bases and J by 2 bases, with 11 bases between them. Germline V gives CDR1 SQVTM, CDR2 ANQGSEA. The CDR3 is 13 amino acids.